Here is one T cell receptor beta chain with its context. No antigen is known for it. This CDR3 spans 16 amino acids. V dropped 3 bases and J dropped 8; count of bases not matched to a gene: 11. Germline V lookup: CDR1 LGHNA, CDR2 YNFKEQ. These data belong to a study of T cell responses to AZD1222 COVID-19 vaccine. Study-level findings and limits: Repertoire sampling was restricted to post-peak T cell response timepoints. Increases in Spike-specific TCR breadth and depth were seen after two AZD1222 doses. Spike was spanned by vaccine-associated CD4 TCRs, with dominance at 160-218 and 743-854.

Clones were sequenced by immunoSEQ multiplex PCR, and TCRdb holds only the in-frame ones, with some missing. Here the sample spans fewer than 130,000 clones, 70% to 90% being singletons. The chain is built from TRBV4-2 and TRBJ1-4; TRBD1 matches at 8 bases. This clonotype originated in an adult in good health. The source was peripheral blood, collected on day 0 of AZD1222 vaccination. The CDR3, as DNA: TGTGCCAGCAGCCACCGGCTGACAGGGGAAGGGGAAAAACTGTTTTTT. Translated, it gives CASSHRLTGEGEKLFF.